This T cell receptor beta chain was recorded in a study of blood T cell repertoires in COVID-19. Study-level information: Samples taken during acute and convalescent COVID-19 were collected in the United States, Italy and Spain.

Methods used by the authors: For nucleated cells, counts were estimated from reference gene primer amplification. Libraries were prepared by immunoSEQ multiplex PCR; TCRdb keeps only in-frame clonotypes and omits some of them. V and J calls and clone size come straight from that table; D and trimming were deduced from the DNA. The sample has 45,000 to 65,000 clones; around nine tenths are singletons. Unmatched junction bases numbered 3, after V lost 6 bases and J lost 4 bases. The CDR3 has 13 residues. Germline V gene sequence: CDR1 MNHEY, CDR2 SVGAGI. The receptor's source is a man aged 50 to 60 with active COVID-19. The V and J genes are TRBV6-5 and TRBJ1-2; 9 bases are shared with TRBD1. The sample consisted of peripheral blood. The chain's CDR3 is CASREDRGYGYTF. CDR3 coding DNA: TGTGCCAGCAGGGAGGACAGGGGCTATGGCTACACCTTC.